A single sample is the source of the 32 T cell receptor beta chains below, sequenced in a study of regulatory T cells in long-lasting Graves disease (dated by TCRdb to the early 2020s). The library relied on multiplex PCR. Sequencing was performed on an Illumina HiSeq 4000. TCR beta libraries were built with iRepertoire HTBI primers and Arm-PCR amplification of CDR3 regions. The raw public data were reprocessed by TCRdb itself: fastp quality trimming at Q25, MiXCR clonotype calling, in-frame beta chains only. Identical CDR3 proteins give one entry, which carries the most common genes and DNA. The sample table shows 400,000 to 650,000 distinct CDR3 sequences, and 15% to 20% are seen once. The biggest ten clones account for more than 20% of the sample. The time point label, as the study defines it: newly diagnosed GD, antithyroid drugs for less than 3 months. RNA was extracted from PBMCs in TRIzol for both TCR sequencing and RNA sequencing.

In addition, the sample was reused for a study of T cells in Graves' hyperthyroidism and ophthalmopathy.

This specimen was peripheral blood mononuclear cells (PBMCs), taken at new diagnosis, from a patient treated with antithyroid drugs. The receptors originated from a woman aged 40-65 years with Graves disease. Donor details come from another sample of the same person, matched by shared clones.

This clonotype was detected ten times or more. The chain combines TRBV28 with TRBJ2-7; 10 bases align to TRBD1. The CDR3 has 14 residues. From germline, CDR1 is MDHEN and CDR2 SYDVKM. V was clipped by 6 bases and J by 4 bases; unmatched bases: 6. Here the CDR3 DNA reads TGTGCCAGCAGGGGACAGGGGACTTCTTACGAGCAGTACTTC. Translated: CASRGQGTSYEQYF.

The rearrangement uses TRBV9 and TRBJ2-5; TRBD2 matches 7 bases. The V gene's germline CDR1 is SGDLS and CDR2 YYNGEE. V trimming: 2 bases; J trimming: 1 base; junction bases outside the gene matches: 5. This CDR3 spans 15 amino acids. CDR3 DNA sequence: TGTGCCAGCAGCGTCAGAGCGGGGTTCCAAGAGACCCAGTACTTC. Translating it yields CASSVRAGFQETQYF.

This clonotype was seen at least ten times. This chain uses TRBV11-3 with TRBJ2-7, with a possible D match to TRBD2 (6 bases). V was shortened by 0 bases and J by 7 bases, with 10 bases between the two germline ends. The CDR3 is 13 residues long. Germline V gene lookup returns CDR1 SGHNT and CDR2 YENEEA. This chain's CDR3 is CASSLDRTTEQYF. The CDR3 bases are TGTGCCAGCAGCTTAGACCGGACTACTGAGCAGTACTTC.

This clonotype was observed many times. The V and J genes are TRBV4-1 and TRBJ2-7; D gene unclear. V lost 1 base, J lost 5 bases, and 6 bases lay in between. Germline CDR1 and CDR2: MGHRA and YSYEKL. The CDR3 length is 12 residues. CDR3 sequence reads: CASSQVSNEQYF. CDR3 coding DNA: TGCGCCAGCAGCCAAGTCAGTAACGAGCAGTACTTC.

This clonotype was seen more than once but under ten times. The chain combines TRBV11-2 with TRBJ2-7, with 7 bases matching TRBD1. CDR1 is SGHAT and CDR2 is FQNNGV in the germline V gene. Trimming at V came to 4 bases and at J to 6 bases, leaving 9 bases not matched to a gene. There are 14 residues in the CDR3. This CDR3 reads CASSSGTAVPEQYF. The CDR3 DNA sequence: TGTGCCAGCAGCTCCGGGACAGCAGTGCCCGAGCAGTACTTC.

This clonotype was observed at least ten times. This chain links TRBV12-5 with TRBJ1-5, with D perhaps matching TRBD1 (5 bases). The CDR3 consists of 22 residues. Per the germline V gene, CDR1 is LGHNT and CDR2 is FRNRAP. V dropped 0 bases and J dropped 0 bases, with 27 bases sitting between them. This CDR3 is CASGLVLGPSVDDSYSNQPQHF. The CDR3 DNA reads as TGTGCTAGTGGTTTGGTCTTAGGCCCGAGCGTGGACGACAGCTATAGCAATCAGCCCCAGCATTTT.

This clonotype was counted at least ten times. The V and J genes are TRBV15 and TRBJ2-7; D could derive from TRBD1 or TRBD2 (5 bases each). Germline CDR1 LNHNV, CDR2 YYDKDF (reference sequence). V lost 0 bases, J lost 1 base, and 13 bases lay in between. The CDR3 extends over 16 amino acids. CDR3 sequence (DNA): TGTGCCACCAGCAGAGATTGGGGGACGGGGTCCTACGAGCAGTACTTC. Its protein is CATSRDWGTGSYEQYF.

This chain joins TRBV6-1 and TRBJ2-1; 11 nucleotides line up with TRBD2. CDR3 size: 18 residues. The trim removed 7 bases at V and 4 bases at J, leaving 15 bases unmatched. Looked up from germline, CDR1 is MNHNS and CDR2 is SASEGT. CDR3 DNA sequence: TGTGCCAGCATCGACGGTGTGGCTAGCGGGAGGCTTTACAATGAGCAGTTCTTC. This codes for CASIDGVASGRLYNEQFF.

The CDR3: CASSDFAFVNEQFF. The CDR3 DNA sequence: TGTGCCAGCAGCGACTTTGCTTTCGTGAATGAGCAGTTCTTC. The V and J genes are TRBV6-2 or TRBV6-3 and TRBJ2-1; D remains unclear. V was pared by 6 bases and J by 7 bases, with 16 bases between. Germline V gene data show CDR1 as MNHEY and CDR2 as SVGEGT. The CDR3 covers 14 residues.

V and J are TRBV10-2 and TRBJ1-3, with 11 bases matching TRBD1. This CDR3 region has 15 residues. Looked up from germline, CDR1 is WSHSY and CDR2 is SAAADI. The junction had 4 bases not matched to a gene; V was cut back by 7 bases and J by 2 bases. CDR3 DNA sequence: TGCGCCAGCACCGGGGGACAGGGGGCTGGAAACACCATATATTTT. Translating gives CASTGGQGAGNTIYF.

This clonotype came up once. This may arise from a read error, as a much more abundant clone is one base away. This chain links TRBV2 with TRBJ2-2; D may be TRBD1 or TRBD2 (6 bases each). From germline, CDR1 is SNHLY and CDR2 FYNNEI. This CDR3 comprises 15 residues. The CDR3 DNA sequence: TGTGCCAGCAGTGTCGGAGGGGGGCTTGTCGGGGAGCTGCTTTTT. It encodes CASSVGGGLVGELLF.

The chain employs TRBV10-3 and TRBJ1-2; D gene uncertain. Trimming pared 7 bases from V and 2 bases from J, leaving 8 bases between. CDR3 length: 12 residues. Germline CDR1 is ENHRY and CDR2 is SYGVKD. The chain's CDR3 is CAIKGLNYGYTF. CDR3 bases: TGTGCCATCAAGGGATTAAACTATGGCTACACCTTC.

This clonotype has ten or more counts. This sequence joins TRBV20-1 and TRBJ2-5, with D tentatively TRBD2 (6 bases). V shed 5 bases and J shed 5 bases, with 9 bases lying between them. The CDR3 totals 11 residues. Germline loops: CDR1 DFQATT, CDR2 SNEGSKA (reference sequence). The CDR3 region has the DNA TGCAGTGCTGGGAGCGGGGAGACCCAGTACTTC. Its translation: CSAGSGETQYF.

This clonotype came up many times. This sequence joins TRBV11-2 and TRBJ1-6; possible D gene TRBD1, 6 bases. Germline loops: CDR1 SGHAT, CDR2 FQNNGV. The CDR3 consists of 16 residues. The ends were cut back, 6 bases at V and 14 bases at J, with 26 bases in the middle. CDR3 amino acids: CASSPFLRDKGYALHF. The CDR3 bases are TGTGCCAGCAGTCCTTTTCTTCGGGACAAAGGGTATGCCCTCCACTTT.

This clonotype came up many times. The gene calls are TRBV6-5 and TRBJ1-2; D ambiguous. Trimming took 0 bases from V and 0 from J, leaving 8 bases between them. Germline CDR1 and CDR2: MNHEY and SVGAGI. The CDR3 is made up of 15 amino acids. The CDR3 here is CASSYSWTANYGYTF. The CDR3 DNA is TGTGCCAGCAGTTACTCGTGGACTGCTAACTATGGCTACACCTTC.

With regard to this clonotype: A read error may explain this, as a much larger clone is one base away. This chain uses TRBV12-3 or TRBV12-4 with TRBJ2-7, with TRBD2 matching over 16 bases. The CDR3 is 19 amino acids. V lost 4 bases and J lost 1; bases outside the gene matches: 10. CDR3 nucleotide sequence: TGTGCCAGCAGTTCCCCCGGGACTAGCGGGGGGGCCGTATCCTACGAGCAGTACTTC. Translation: CASSSPGTSGGAVSYEQYF.

At least ten counts were recorded for this clonotype. The gene calls are TRBV28 and TRBJ2-3; 8 bases line up with TRBD2. Germline CDR1 and CDR2: MDHEN and SYDVKM. V lost 4 bases to trimming and J lost 2 bases; unmatched junction nucleotides: 11. CDR3 length: 17 residues. Written as DNA, the CDR3 is TGTGCCAGCAGTTCGGGGCCCAGCGGGAGATTCACAGATACGCAGTATTTT. Amino acids: CASSSGPSGRFTDTQYF.

The chain has TRBV2 and TRBJ2-2, with D maybe TRBD1 (6 bases). This CDR3 has 17 amino acids. From germline, CDR1 is SNHLY and CDR2 FYNNEI. Trimming removed 0 bases at V and 0 bases at J, with 11 bases between. CDR3 bases: TGTGCCAGCAGTGAAGCGCTTGGGGGCTCGAACACCGGGGAGCTGTTTTTT. Protein product: CASSEALGGSNTGELFF.

The J gene is TRBJ2-4, the V gene TRBV2; D gene unclear. Germline CDR1 reads SNHLY; CDR2 reads FYNNEI. This CDR3 contains 12 residues. V lost 6 bases and J 7 bases, leaving 10 bases between the germline ends. Here the CDR3 reads CASRALSNIQYF. The CDR3 DNA follows: TGTGCCAGCAGAGCCCTTTCGAACATTCAGTACTTC. The entire variable domain, with the rest obtained from reference TRBV2 and TRBJ2-4, is as follows: EPEVTQTPSHQVTQMGQEVILRCVPISNHLYFYWYRQILGQKVEFLVSFYNNEISEKSEIFDDQFSVERPDGSNFTLKIRSTKLEDSAMYFCASRALSNIQYFGAGTRLSVL.

The sample holds many counts of this clonotype. The chain links TRBV9 to TRBJ1-1; no reliable D call. V was clipped by 0 bases and J by 1 base, with 10 bases between them. Germline CDR1 and CDR2: SGDLS and YYNGEE. This CDR3 spans 15 amino acids. For the CDR3, the DNA is TGTGCCAGCAGCGTAGGTGCTATAGGGAACACTGAAGCTTTCTTT. It is translated as CASSVGAIGNTEAFF. The whole variable domain, remainder taken from reference TRBV9 and TRBJ1-1, is DSGVTQTPKHLITATGQRVTLRCSPRSGDLSVYWYQQSLDQGLQFLIQYYNGEERAKGNILERFSAQQFPDLHSELNLSSLELGDSALYFCASSVGAIGNTEAFFGQGTRLTVV.

Many counts were recorded for this clonotype. The genes are TRBV27 and TRBJ2-1, with D perhaps TRBD1 (6 bases). Germline V gene lookup returns CDR1 MNHEY and CDR2 SMNVEV (reference sequence). Trimming removed 3 bases from V and 8 bases from J, with 11 bases in between. The CDR3 covers 13 residues. The CDR3 sequence is CASSLQGWHEQFF. The CDR3 nucleotides are TGTGCCAGCAGTTTGCAGGGGTGGCATGAGCAGTTCTTC.

This clonotype was observed a few times. The chain uses TRBV9 and TRBJ1-6; 9 bases agree with TRBD1. This CDR3 has 15 amino acids. CDR1 is SGDLS and CDR2 is YYNGEE in the germline V gene. V lost 0 bases and J lost 7; bases outside the gene matches: 2. The chain's CDR3 is CASSVGGTGNSPLHF. The CDR3 nucleotides are TGTGCCAGCAGCGTAGGTGGGACAGGGAATTCACCCCTCCACTTT.

This clonotype has just a few counts. This sequence joins TRBV18 and TRBJ2-3, with D possibly matching TRBD2 (6 bases). The CDR3 spans 17 residues. Germline CDR1 and CDR2: KGHSH and LQKENI. V was clipped by 2 bases and J by 0 bases, with 15 bases between them. The CDR3 sequence: CASSPSVMGTSTDTQYF. The CDR3 DNA sequence: TGTGCCAGCTCACCATCGGTGATGGGGACTAGCACAGATACGCAGTATTTT.

The chain carries TRBV5-1 and TRBJ2-2; 10 bases fit TRBD2. CDR1 is SGHRS, CDR2 YFSETQ, per germline. CDR3 size: 16 residues. Trimming at V came to 4 bases and at J to 6 bases, leaving 9 bases not matched to a gene. The chain's CDR3 is CASSPQGLAGAGELFF. In DNA form, the CDR3 reads TGCGCCAGCAGCCCCCAAGGGCTAGCGGGGGCCGGGGAGCTGTTTTTT.

The gene calls are TRBV11-2 and TRBJ2-1; TRBD2 matches 12 bases. Germline V gene sequence: CDR1 SGHAT, CDR2 FQNNGV. CDR3 size: 17 residues. The junction had 12 bases not matched to a gene; V was cut back by 4 bases and J by 8 bases. CDR3 region: CASSSPRSSGGAYEQFF. DNA for the CDR3: TGTGCCAGCAGCTCCCCCCGATCTAGCGGGGGGGCTTATGAGCAGTTCTTC. The full variable domain, in which reference TRBV11-2 and TRBJ2-1 provide the parts outside the CDR3, is EAGVAQSPRYKIIEKRQSVAFWCNPISGHATLYWYQQILGQGPKLLIQFQNNGVVDDSQLPKDRFSAERLKGVDSTLKIQPAKLEDSAVYLCASSSPRSSGGAYEQFFGPGTRLTVL.

The table lists this clonotype with many counts. J is TRBJ1-1 and V is TRBV27; no clear D gene. The V gene lost 2 bases and the J gene lost 1 base, with 11 bases spanning the gap. CDR1 is MNHEY and CDR2 is SMNVEV in the germline V gene (reference sequence). The CDR3 has 15 residues. The CDR3 loop reads CASSLNHQTNTEAFF. CDR3 in DNA: TGTGCCAGCAGTTTAAACCACCAGACGAACACTGAAGCTTTCTTT.

In its sample, this clonotype was seen many times. The chain uses TRBV3-1 and TRBJ1-1, with D possibly being TRBD1 (6 bases). The CDR3 runs 16 residues. The germline CDR1 and CDR2 sequences are LGHDT and YNNKEL (reference sequence). The V and J ends lost 1 base and 1 base respectively, with 13 bases between them. The CDR3 loop is CASSQGPGVENTEAFF. CDR3 nucleotide sequence: TGTGCCAGCAGCCAAGGGCCAGGGGTGGAGAACACTGAAGCTTTCTTT. Full variable domain (remainder filled in from reference TRBV3-1 and TRBJ1-1): DTAVSQTPKYLVTQMGNDKSIKCEQNLGHDTMYWYKQDSKKFLKIMFSYNNKELIINETVPNRFSPKSPDKAHLNLHINSLELGDSAVYFCASSQGPGVENTEAFFGQGTRLTVV.

Remarks on this clonotype: Given a much more abundant clone one base away, this may be a read error. This chain links TRBV28 with TRBJ1-6, with unresolved D. The CDR3 consists of 14 residues. CDR1 is MDHEN, CDR2 SYDVKM, per germline. CDR3 sequence (DNA): TGTGCCAGCAGTTTTAATAGAATGAATTCACCCCCCCACTTT. Translated, it gives CASSFNRMNSPPHF.

The chain carries TRBV25-1 and TRBJ2-3; a weak D match, TRBD1 (5 bases). V dropped 3 bases and J dropped 4 bases, with 5 bases sitting between them. CDR1 is MGHDK and CDR2 is SYGVNS in the germline V gene. The CDR3 consists of 12 residues. The chain's CDR3 is CASSDRADTQYF. CDR3 DNA: TGTGCCAGCAGTGACAGGGCAGATACGCAGTATTTT.

There are a few counts of this clonotype. V and J are TRBV7-9 and TRBJ1-5; the D is unclear. Germline loops: CDR1 SEHNR, CDR2 FQNEAQ (reference sequence). V gave up 1 base and J gave up 9 bases, with 7 bases separating them. The CDR3 has 12 residues. Written as DNA, the CDR3 is TGTGCCAGCAGCTTAGATTTACGGCCCCAGCATTTT. As protein: CASSLDLRPQHF.

This clonotype was counted only a few times. V and J are TRBV6-1 and TRBJ2-1, with TRBD2 matching over 16 bases. After removal of 9 bases from V and 9 bases from J, the junction contained 5 bases not matched to a gene. CDR1 MNHNS and CDR2 SASEGT come from the germline V gene. The CDR3 loop spans 14 amino acids. The CDR3 loop is CASLGLAGGGEQFF. Here the CDR3 DNA reads TGTGCCAGTCTGGGACTAGCGGGGGGGGGTGAGCAGTTCTTC.

This clonotype showed up many times. The J gene is TRBJ1-5, the V gene TRBV6-1; D remains unclear. The V gene lost 3 bases and the J gene lost 0 bases, with 6 bases spanning the gap. The CDR3 loop spans 14 amino acids. The germline V gene has CDR1 MNHNS and CDR2 SASEGT. This chain's CDR3 is CASSDLHSNQPQHF. In DNA form, the CDR3 reads TGTGCCAGCAGTGATTTACATAGCAATCAGCCCCAGCATTTT.